A single sample gave rise to the 18 T cell receptor beta chains below, sequenced in a study of blood T cell repertoires in COVID-19. Repertoires were generated with immunoSEQ multiplex PCR, while TCRdb's copy carries only in-frame clones and drops some. The table lists under 450,000 clones, about 90% of them singletons. The sample taken for sequencing was PBMCs or T cells enriched from blood (not recorded which). Source of these receptors: a woman in her twenties or thirties who had recovered from COVID-19.

The V and J genes are TRBV18 and TRBJ2-4; 8 bases agree with TRBD2. The CDR3 covers 16 residues. CDR1 KGHSH and CDR2 LQKENI come from the germline V gene. The V segment lost 0 bases and the J segment 3 bases; nucleotides outside the gene matches: 4. This CDR3 is CASSPPAGGLKNIQYF. CDR3 in DNA: TGTGCCAGCTCACCACCGGCGGGGGGCCTCAAAAACATTCAGTACTTC.

V is TRBV27 and J is TRBJ2-2; 7 bases align to TRBD2. The length of the CDR3 is 15 residues. The germline CDR1 and CDR2 sequences are MNHEY and SMNVEV (reference sequence). Trimming took 3 bases from V and 5 from J; bases not matched to a gene: 6. CDR3 sequence reads: CASSLGLAVTGELFF. The CDR3, as DNA: TGTGCCAGCAGTTTGGGGCTAGCGGTAACCGGGGAGCTGTTTTTT.

The chain is built from TRBV11-2 and TRBJ2-4; 13 bases map to TRBD2. CDR1 and CDR2 (germline): SGHAT, FQNNGV. With V trimmed by 5 bases and J by 6 bases, 7 bases remained unmatched. The CDR3 has 16 amino acids. In DNA form, the CDR3 reads TGTGCCAGCAGCCCAGGACTAGCGGGAGTGGGAAACATTCAGTACTTC. This sequence encodes CASSPGLAGVGNIQYF.

The genes are TRBV5-5 and TRBJ2-6; no clear D gene. CDR3 length equals 15 residues. With 3 bases removed from V and 4 bases from J, the gap between germline ends came to 11 bases. CDR1 and CDR2 (germline): SGHKS, YYEKEE (reference sequence). In nucleotides, the CDR3 is TGTGCCAGCAGCTCCTTTGGCTCCGGGGCCAACGTCCTGACTTTC. This sequence encodes CASSSFGSGANVLTF.

A single count supports this clone. The chain uses TRBV25-1 and TRBJ2-5; D gene ambiguous. Germline assignment: CDR1 MGHDK and CDR2 SYGVNS. The CDR3 is made up of 16 amino acids. V was cut by 4 bases and J by 5 bases, with 20 bases left in between. Here the CDR3 reads CASSVGRLGGLETQYF. CDR3 nucleotide sequence: TGTGCCAGCAGTGTCGGTCGGCTAGGTGGTCTGGAGACCCAGTACTTC.

This chain uses TRBV5-4 with TRBJ2-2; 8 bases align to TRBD2. The CDR3 spans 16 residues. The junction had 7 bases not matched to a gene; V was cut back by 0 bases and J by 6 bases. The germline V gene encodes CDR1 SGHNT and CDR2 YYREEE (reference sequence). CDR3 protein: CASSLAGRAVAGELFF. CDR3 bases: TGTGCCAGCAGCTTGGCCGGGAGGGCCGTCGCCGGGGAGCTGTTTTTT.

The rearrangement joins TRBV30 to TRBJ1-1; 7 bases agree with TRBD1. This CDR3 has 11 amino acids. The V and J ends lost 5 bases and 6 bases, in that order; junction bases with no gene match: 3. Germline V gene lookup returns CDR1 GTSNPN and CDR2 SVGIG (reference sequence). This CDR3 is CAWDTGAEAFF. The CDR3 DNA sequence: TGTGCCTGGGACACAGGGGCTGAAGCTTTCTTT.

The sample holds one count of this clone. The V call is TRBV5-8, the J call TRBJ1-5; 8 positions match TRBD1. CDR1 and CDR2 (germline): SGHTS, YDEGEE. The CDR3 is 14 amino acids. Trimming at V came to 4 bases and at J to 4 bases, leaving 4 bases not matched to a gene. The CDR3: CASSHRDRNQPQHF. The CDR3, as DNA: TGTGCCAGCAGCCACCGGGACAGGAATCAGCCCCAGCATTTT.

The V and J genes are TRBV7-6 and TRBJ2-7, with 11 nucleotides matching TRBD1. Germline lookup yields CDR1 SGHVS and CDR2 FNYEAQ. V dropped 4 bases and J dropped 5; count of bases not matched to a gene: 7. This CDR3 spans 15 amino acids. The CDR3 reads CASSSRTGGNNEQYF. The CDR3 coding sequence is TGTGCCAGCAGCTCACGGACAGGGGGCAACAACGAGCAGTACTTC.

J is TRBJ2-4 and V is TRBV29-1, with D maybe TRBD2 (6 bases). This CDR3 has 20 residues. The V end was cut by 5 bases, the J end by 1 base, with 30 bases between. Germline V gives CDR1 SQVTM, CDR2 ANQGSEA. CDR3: CSVLVEDPDYSWWAKNIQYF. The DNA for the CDR3 is TGCAGCGTTTTAGTTGAGGACCCGGACTACTCTTGGTGGGCCAAAAACATTCAGTACTTC.

This chain uses TRBV28 with TRBJ1-2; TRBD1 is a possible D gene (5 bases). The CDR3 has 11 amino acids. Germline values: CDR1 MDHEN, CDR2 SYDVKM. Trimming took 4 bases from V and 8 from J, leaving 8 bases between them. CDR3 sequence: CASSSGFGYTF. CDR3 DNA sequence: TGTGCCAGCAGTTCAGGGTTCGGCTACACCTTC.

The CDR3 DNA is TGCGCCAGCAGCTTGGACAGGGGCCGGAACACCATATATTTT. Translation gives CASSLDRGRNTIYF. The chain has TRBV5-1 and TRBJ1-3; 7 bases agree with TRBD1. This CDR3 is built from 14 residues. Germline CDR1 SGHRS, CDR2 YFSETQ. J was trimmed by 7 bases and V by 0 bases; bases with no gene match: 4.

This chain links TRBV4-1 with TRBJ2-1; 9 bases fit TRBD1. The CDR3 is made up of 16 amino acids. V trimming: 5 bases; J trimming: 3 bases; junction bases outside the gene matches: 8. Germline V gives CDR1 MGHRA, CDR2 YSYEKL. The CDR3 DNA reads TGCGCCAGCAGCGTCCTACAGGGGGCTGGCTACAATGAGCAGTTCTTC. Its protein product is CASSVLQGAGYNEQFF.

The chain employs TRBV7-9 and TRBJ2-1; maybe TRBD2 (6 bases). This CDR3 spans 13 amino acids. Germline loops: CDR1 SEHNR, CDR2 FQNEAQ (reference sequence). This CDR3 is CAERGSSYNEQFF. The CDR3 nucleotides are TGTGCTGAACGGGGGTCTTCCTACAATGAGCAGTTCTTC.

This clone has just one count. This chain links TRBV19 with TRBJ1-4, with 7 positions matching TRBD1. Germline V gene data show CDR1 as LNHDA and CDR2 as SQIVND (reference sequence). J gave up 8 bases and V 5 bases, and 11 bases lay outside the gene matches. This CDR3 spans 15 amino acids. CDR3 in amino acids: CASSAKTGPREKLFF. CDR3 coding DNA: TGTGCCAGTAGTGCTAAGACAGGGCCAAGAGAAAAACTGTTTTTT.

This clone occurred once. The CDR3 loop reads CASSRRGEDGYTF. CDR3 DNA sequence: TGTGCCAGCAGCCGCCGGGGGGAGGATGGCTACACCTTC. V gene TRBV3-1 (or the pseudogene TRBV3-2) combines with J gene TRBJ1-2; the D gene is possibly TRBD1 (5 bases). CDR1 is LGHDT, CDR2 YNNKEL, per germline (reference sequence). The V end lost 4 bases, the J end lost 6 bases, and 12 bases lay between the germline ends. The CDR3 consists of 13 residues.

V and J are TRBV5-1 and TRBJ2-3; a weak D match, TRBD1 (6 bases). Trimming removed 5 bases from V and 3 bases from J, with 13 bases in between. The CDR3 consists of 14 residues. CDR1 and CDR2 (germline): SGHRS, YFSETQ. The CDR3 sequence: CASSFTGRTDTQYF. CDR3 coding DNA: TGCGCCAGCAGTTTTACAGGGAGAACAGATACGCAGTATTTT.

The J gene is TRBJ1-1, the V gene TRBV29-1, with 9 positions matching TRBD1. The CDR3 runs to 14 residues. Per germline, CDR1 SQVTM and CDR2 ANQGSEA. The J segment lost 6 bases and the V segment lost 7 bases, leaving 12 bases of the junction unmatched. The CDR3 bases are TGCAGCGCAAACGCCCGGGGACAGGGCTCTGAAGCTTTCTTT. Protein: CSANARGQGSEAFF.